A single TCR beta chain is shown here with its context. What it recognizes is unknown. CDR3 length equals 16 residues. The V gene end was trimmed by 1 base and the J gene end by 5 bases; junction bases not matched to a gene: 9. CDR1 and CDR2 (germline): MDHEN, SYDVKM. Clones were sequenced by immunoSEQ multiplex PCR, and TCRdb holds only the in-frame ones, with some missing. The table records more than 140,000 clones, approximately 88% of them present only once. This sample was included in a study of T cell responses to AZD1222 COVID-19 vaccine. General study points: Once two AZD1222 doses were given, Spike-specific TCR breadth and depth went up. CD4 TCRs covered the whole spike, strongest at regions 160-218 and 743-854. Researchers took repertoire samples only after the peak T cell response had come.

The genes are TRBV28 and TRBJ2-5, with TRBD1 identical over 8 bases. This specimen consisted of peripheral blood, obtained on day 0 of AZD1222 vaccination. The sequence derives from an adult in good health. The CDR3 DNA follows: TGTGCCAGCAGTTTATATACACAGGGGGATAGTGAGACCCAGTACTTC. It is translated as CASSLYTQGDSETQYF.